This TCR beta chain came from a study of blood T cell repertoires in COVID-19. Turning to the study itself: Samples taken during acute and convalescent COVID-19 were collected in the United States, Italy and Spain. In each case, the material was cDNA or gDNA derived from T cells, B-cell-depleted T cells, or PBMCs.

In the original analysis: Amplification of reference gene primers was used by the study to estimate nucleated cell counts. Assay used: immunoSEQ multiplex PCR; TCRdb lists only in-frame clones, some missing. Clone size and the V and J calls come from that table; the DNA yielded D and trimming. Seen here are approximately 220,000 clones, almost 90% observed once, and the top ten hold about 15%. It was within 2 weeks before study entry that exposed participants met a COVID-19 case. CDR3 length equals 15 residues. CDR1 is SGHRS, CDR2 YFSETQ, per germline. V shed 6 bases, J shed 4 bases, and the junction held 8 bases outside the gene matches.

The sequence derives from a man younger than 45 who had been exposed to COVID-19. The source material was PBMCs or T cells enriched from blood (not recorded which). This sequence joins TRBV5-1 and TRBJ2-2; 8 bases line up with TRBD1. CDR3 nucleotide sequence: TGCGCCAGCATCCCGGACAGGGATTCCACCGGGGAGCTGTTTTTT. This codes for CASIPDRDSTGELFF.